The rows below give T cell receptor beta chains drawn from one sample of a study of shared clonotypes between healthy human individuals. TCRdb keeps only in-frame clones here, not all; method: immunoSEQ multiplex PCR. This table holds 500,000 to 700,000 clones, about 95% found once. Material: naive CD8+ T cells sorted from blood. These receptors were taken from a woman between 25 and 40 years old in good health. Both conserved end residues are part of each CDR3.

>TRBV19|TRBJ1-5
CASSWTPTNQPQHF
>TRBV4-1|TRBJ2-1
CASSQGTSGSSYNEQFF
>TRBV28|TRBJ1-3
CASNPTYSGNTIYF
>TRBV19|TRBJ2-7
CASSMGQGPYEQYF
>TRBV27|TRBJ2-7
CASSFGRGYEQYF
>TRBV27|TRBJ1-2
CASSFSGNYGYTF
>TRBV9|TRBJ1-1
CASSVGAGANTEAFF
>TRBV12-1|TRBJ2-7
CASPPQDEQYF
>TRBV19|TRBJ1-4
CASRYRGSNEKLFF
>TRBV7-3|TRBJ1-1
CASSSGLGGADTEAFF
>TRBV28|TRBJ1-3
CASSLFLKLNRRDTIYF
>TRBV28|TRBJ2-1
CASSSPPMGQNEQFF
>TRBV11-2|TRBJ2-1
CASSLETSGRANEQFF
>TRBV11-2|TRBJ2-1
CASSRLADGEQFF
>TRBV9|TRBJ2-2
CASSAHPGELFF
>TRBV5-1|TRBJ2-7
CASTLEGSYEQYF
>TRBV19|TRBJ1-1
CASRSFQTMNTEAFF
>TRBV5-6|TRBJ2-7
CASSLTGSEQYF
>TRBV4-1|TRBJ2-7
CASSQDEEVGSYEQYF
>TRBV7-2|TRBJ2-2
CASSLNLGQERAGELFF
>TRBV5-5|TRBJ2-7
CASSLVGAPNEQYF
>TRBV30|TRBJ1-5
CAWSDPGNQPQHF
>TRBV5-1|TRBJ2-6
CASSSRGSGANVLTF
>TRBV28|TRBJ2-2
CASSLNPTGELFF
>TRBV18|TRBJ2-1
CASSKKGYGEQFF
>TRBV10-2|TRBJ1-5
CASSDEGQGGTQPQHF
>TRBV2|TRBJ1-1
CASRSGGEAFF
>TRBV7-9|TRBJ1-4
CASSLQLRQNEKLFF
>TRBV28|TRBJ2-2
CASSYQGLAPGNTGELFF
>TRBV19|TRBJ1-1
CASSIDLEDTEAFF
>TRBV4-1|TRBJ1-3
CASSQVGGSGNTIYF
>TRBV15|TRBJ2-5
CATSRVGSGRAQETQYF
>TRBV2|TRBJ1-1
CASRPGGRPNTEAFF
>TRBV15|TRBJ2-7
CATSSSQAIYEQYF
>TRBV19|TRBJ1-1
CASSQGNTEAFF
>TRBV19|TRBJ1-2
CASSTRDREVGYTF
>TRBV19|TRBJ2-5
CASRTSGFPQETQYF
>TRBV14|TRBJ1-2
CASSQTGLLDYGYTF
>TRBV30|TRBJ1-2
CALGQGHGYTF
>TRBV7-8|TRBJ2-7
CASSQTGTLPKYEQYF
>TRBV5-6|TRBJ1-1
CASSGFMNPEAFF
>TRBV5-4|TRBJ1-1
CASQNTGYTEAFF
>TRBV28|TRBJ1-2
CASSPDPNYGYTF
>TRBV7-8|TRBJ1-1
CASSLRGGRREAFF